These 18 T cell receptor beta chains came from one sample sequenced in a study of shared clonotypes between healthy human individuals. The protocol was immunoSEQ multiplex PCR, while the TCRdb copy is restricted to in-frame clones and leaves out a portion. Of over a million clones detected, roughly 96% appear once; the ten largest clones hold over 1%. The sequenced sample consisted of naive CD4+ T cells sorted from blood. Sample subset: CD45RA+ positively selected. These TCRs come from a man aged 25 to 45 in good health.

V is TRBV5-6 and J is TRBJ2-7; TRBD1 agrees at 8 bases. This CDR3 comprises 15 residues. V lost 0 bases, J lost 6 bases, and 8 bases stayed unmatched. Per germline, CDR1 SGHDT and CDR2 YYEEEE. The CDR3 spells CASSLVRQGTAEQYF. DNA for the CDR3: TGTGCCAGCAGCTTGGTCCGACAGGGGACAGCCGAGCAGTACTTC.

The V gene is TRBV7-9, the J gene TRBJ2-5; possible D gene TRBD1, 6 bases. The CDR3 is made up of 14 amino acids. Per germline, CDR1 SEHNR and CDR2 FQNEAQ (reference sequence). V was pared by 3 bases and J by 1 base, with 9 bases between. For the CDR3, the DNA is TGTGCCAGCAGCTTCGGACAGACCCAAGAGACCCAGTACTTC. As protein: CASSFGQTQETQYF.

The chain couples TRBV2 to TRBJ1-2, with 7 nucleotides matching TRBD1. The germline V gene encodes CDR1 SNHLY and CDR2 FYNNEI. V shed 1 base, J shed 8 bases, and the junction held 7 bases outside the gene matches. This CDR3 contains 14 residues. As DNA, the CDR3 is TGTGCCAGCAGTGAAGTCGAGGGGGCGGGAGGCTACACCTTC. Translated, it gives CASSEVEGAGGYTF.

The V call is TRBV7-2, the J call TRBJ2-7, with 9 bases matching TRBD2. Germline trimming cut 2 bases from V and 5 bases from J; bases unmatched to any gene: 7. CDR1 is SGHTA and CDR2 is FQGNSA in the germline V gene. This CDR3 region has 15 residues. CDR3 sequence reads: CASSLTVAGAHEQYF. CDR3 DNA sequence: TGTGCCAGCAGCTTAACGGTAGCGGGAGCCCACGAGCAGTACTTC.

This rearrangement joins TRBV29-1 to TRBJ2-5; either TRBD1 or TRBD2 may fit D (6 bases each). The CDR3 contains 13 residues. The germline V gene has CDR1 SQVTM and CDR2 ANQGSEA. V was trimmed by 1 base and J by 5 bases, leaving 11 bases between them. The CDR3: CSVEAGAGETQYF. CDR3 sequence (DNA): TGCAGCGTTGAAGCGGGGGCCGGGGAGACCCAGTACTTC.

This sequence joins TRBV10-1 and TRBJ1-5; perhaps TRBD1 as D (5 bases). Trimming shortened V by 4 bases and J by 4 bases, and 8 bases separated the two germline ends. Germline V gene data show CDR1 as WNHNN and CDR2 as SYGVQD (reference sequence). The CDR3 runs 13 residues. In DNA, the CDR3 is TGCGCCAGCAGTGGCCAGGGTAATCAGCCCCAGCATTTT. Protein sequence: CASSGQGNQPQHF.

J is TRBJ1-2 and V is TRBV18; 7 bases map to TRBD1. V shed 0 bases, J shed 4 bases, and the junction held 5 bases outside the gene matches. The CDR3 has 15 amino acids. Germline CDR1 is KGHSH and CDR2 is LQKENI. The CDR3 loop reads CASSPPGRGTYGYTF. CDR3 sequence (DNA): TGTGCCAGCTCACCACCGGGCAGGGGGACCTATGGCTACACCTTC.

The V call is TRBV7-9, the J call TRBJ2-3; TRBD2 might be the D (5 bases). The CDR3 is 15 residues long. The V gene's germline CDR1 is SEHNR and CDR2 FQNEAQ (reference sequence). Trimming pared 3 bases from V and 4 bases from J, leaving 14 bases between. The CDR3 DNA is TGTGCCAGCAGCTTGGGCCTACCCGGGGCAGATACGCAGTATTTT. Residues: CASSLGLPGADTQYF. Filled out from reference TRBV7-9 and TRBJ2-3, the complete variable domain reads DTGVSQNPRHKITKRGQNVTFRCDPISEHNRLYWYRQTLGQGPEFLTYFQNEAQLEKSRLLSDRFSAERPKGSFSTLEIQRTEQGDSAMYLCASSLGLPGADTQYFGPGTRLTVL.

The genes are TRBV5-1 and TRBJ2-6; unclear D gene. The CDR3 runs 14 residues. The germline V gene encodes CDR1 SGHRS and CDR2 YFSETQ. V was shortened by 5 bases and J by 2 bases, with 8 bases between the two germline ends. CDR3 nucleotides: TGCGCCAGCAGAGAAGGGACTGGGGCCAACGTCCTGACTTTC. It encodes CASREGTGANVLTF.

The chain is built from TRBV5-6 and TRBJ2-7; 13 nucleotides align to TRBD2. From germline, CDR1 is SGHDT and CDR2 YYEEEE. This CDR3 spans 18 amino acids. V trimming: 3 bases; J trimming: 1 base; junction bases outside the gene matches: 10. The DNA for the CDR3 is TGTGCCAGCAGCTCCGGGACTAGCGGGACCTGGCGTTCCTACGAGCAGTACTTC. Translation gives CASSSGTSGTWRSYEQYF. Variable domain in full (rest from reference TRBV5-6 and TRBJ2-7): DAGVTQSPTHLIKTRGQQVTLRCSPKSGHDTVSWYQQALGQGPQFIFQYYEEEERQRGNFPDRFSGHQFPNYSSELNVNALLLGDSALYLCASSSGTSGTWRSYEQYFGPGTRLTVT.

The CDR3 spells CASFVGAGGLTGELFF. The CDR3 DNA reads as TGTGCCAGCTTTGTTGGTGCGGGAGGCCTAACCGGGGAGCTGTTTTTT. The chain employs TRBV7-8 and TRBJ2-2, with TRBD2 identical over 8 bases. The CDR3 totals 16 residues. Germline V lookup: CDR1 SGHVS, CDR2 FQNEAQ. Trimming cost V 8 bases and J 5 bases; bases outside gene matches: 13.

The chain employs TRBV6-1 and TRBJ2-2; D is unclear. CDR1 and CDR2 from the germline V gene are MNHNS and SASEGT. V was cut by 6 bases and J by 1 base, with 6 bases left in between. CDR3 length: 13 residues. CDR3 amino acids: CASRPLNTGELFF. The CDR3 coding sequence is TGTGCCAGCAGACCTTTGAACACCGGGGAGCTGTTTTTT.

About this clone: At one of its ends the junction is not consistent with the germline gene, which may arise from a read error. The chain uses TRBV5-5 and TRBJ1-3, with 7 bases fitting TRBD1. The CDR3 is 14 residues long. Germline V lookup: CDR1 SGHKS, CDR2 YYEKEE (reference sequence). Written as DNA, the CDR3 is TGTGCCAGCAGGTTGGGACAGTCTGGAAACACCATATATTTT. It yields the protein CASRLGQSGNTIYF.

The V gene is TRBV5-1, the J gene TRBJ2-2, with D unclear. CDR1 SGHRS and CDR2 YFSETQ come from the germline V gene. Between the trimmed V and J ends, which lost 1 base and 4 bases, there was a span of 8 bases. CDR3 length equals 14 residues. The CDR3 is CASSLRSTTGELFF. CDR3 bases: TGCGCCAGCAGCTTGCGGTCGACCACCGGGGAGCTGTTTTTT.

The chain employs TRBV10-3 and TRBJ1-1; D call uncertain. Germline CDR1 reads ENHRY; CDR2 reads SYGVKD. The CDR3 runs 13 residues. V lost 0 bases, J lost 7 bases, and 9 bases lay in between. This CDR3 is CAISESEEREAFF. As DNA, the CDR3 is TGTGCCATCAGTGAGTCGGAGGAACGTGAAGCTTTCTTT.

Details on this clone: The same CDR3 arises from other DNA sequences in this sample as well. The chain employs TRBV5-1 and TRBJ2-1; D remains ambiguous. Germline V gene data show CDR1 as SGHRS and CDR2 as YFSETQ. This CDR3 spans 14 amino acids. V was shortened by 3 bases and J by 0 bases, with 7 bases between the two germline ends. CDR3 protein: CASSSQSSYNEQFF. CDR3 nucleotide sequence: TGCGCCAGCAGCTCACAGAGCTCCTACAATGAGCAGTTCTTC.

The chain combines TRBV7-6 with TRBJ2-7, with TRBD2 identical over 7 bases. The CDR3 is 16 amino acids. With V trimmed by 0 bases and J by 2 bases, 7 bases remained unmatched. Germline V gene sequence: CDR1 SGHVS, CDR2 FNYEAQ. This chain's CDR3 is CASSLAGASGAYEQYF. Written as DNA, the CDR3 is TGTGCCAGCAGCTTAGCGGGAGCTAGCGGAGCCTACGAGCAGTACTTC.

The J gene is TRBJ2-7, the V gene TRBV27; D unclear. The V gene lost 6 bases and the J gene lost 1 base, with 10 bases spanning the gap. This CDR3 comprises 13 residues. Germline CDR1 and CDR2: MNHEY and SMNVEV (reference sequence). Here the CDR3 DNA reads TGTGCCAGCAGCGGTTGGGGATCCTACGAGCAGTACTTC. It specifies CASSGWGSYEQYF.